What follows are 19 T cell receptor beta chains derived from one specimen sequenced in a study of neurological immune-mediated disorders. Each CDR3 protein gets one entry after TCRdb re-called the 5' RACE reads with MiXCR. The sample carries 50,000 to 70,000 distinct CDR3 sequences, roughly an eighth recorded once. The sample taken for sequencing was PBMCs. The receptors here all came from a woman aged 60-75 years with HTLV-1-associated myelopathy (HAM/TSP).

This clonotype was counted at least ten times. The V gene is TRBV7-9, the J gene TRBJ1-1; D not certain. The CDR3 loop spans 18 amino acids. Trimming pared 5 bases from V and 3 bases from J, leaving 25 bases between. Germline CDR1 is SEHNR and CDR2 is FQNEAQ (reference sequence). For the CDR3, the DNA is TGTGCCAGCAGCCCTACATGGAGGACGCGGGAAGGAGACACTGAAGCTTTCTTT. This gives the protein CASSPTWRTREGDTEAFF. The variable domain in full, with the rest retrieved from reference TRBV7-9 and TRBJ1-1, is DTGVSQNPRHKITKRGQNVTFRCDPISEHNRLYWYRQTLGQGPEFLTYFQNEAQLEKSRLLSDRFSAERPKGSFSTLEIQRTEQGDSAMYLCASSPTWRTREGDTEAFFGQGTRLTVV.

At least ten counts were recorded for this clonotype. The CDR3 DNA sequence: TGTGCCAGCAGTGATTTCCTAGCCGGGTTCTTC. Protein sequence: CASSDFLAGFF. J is TRBJ2-1 and V is TRBV2; a weak D match, TRBD2 (5 bases). Trimming cost V 3 bases and J 15 bases, with 12 bases left between them. Germline V gene data show CDR1 as SNHLY and CDR2 as FYNNEI. The CDR3 covers 11 residues.

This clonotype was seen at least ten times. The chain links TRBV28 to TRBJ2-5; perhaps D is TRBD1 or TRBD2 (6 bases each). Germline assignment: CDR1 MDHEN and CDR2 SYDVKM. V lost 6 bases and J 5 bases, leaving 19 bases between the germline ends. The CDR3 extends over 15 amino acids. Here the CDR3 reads CASSEGPGGRETQYF. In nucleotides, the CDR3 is TGTGCCAGCAGCGAGGGCCCCGGGGGCCGGGAGACCCAGTACTTC.

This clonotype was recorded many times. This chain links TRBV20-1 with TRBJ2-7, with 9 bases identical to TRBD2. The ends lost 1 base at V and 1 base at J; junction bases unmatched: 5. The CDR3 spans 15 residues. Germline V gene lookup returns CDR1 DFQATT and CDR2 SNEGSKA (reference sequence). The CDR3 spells CSARVAGVPSYEQYF. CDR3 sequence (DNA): TGCAGTGCTAGAGTAGCGGGAGTTCCTTCCTACGAGCAGTACTTC.

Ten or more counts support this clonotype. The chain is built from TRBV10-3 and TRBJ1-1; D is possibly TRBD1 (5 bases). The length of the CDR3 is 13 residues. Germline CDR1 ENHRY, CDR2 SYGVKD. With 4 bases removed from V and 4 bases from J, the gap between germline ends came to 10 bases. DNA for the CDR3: TGTGCCATCAGTGCCGGCAGGGCCACTGAAGCTTTCTTT. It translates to CAISAGRATEAFF.

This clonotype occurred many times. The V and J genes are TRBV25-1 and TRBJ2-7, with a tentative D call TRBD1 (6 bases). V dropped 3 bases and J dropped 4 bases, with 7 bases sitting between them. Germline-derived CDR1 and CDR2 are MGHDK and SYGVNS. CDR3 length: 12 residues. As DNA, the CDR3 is TGTGCCAGCAGTGAGCAGGGGTACGAGCAGTACTTC. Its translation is CASSEQGYEQYF.

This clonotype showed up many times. The CDR3 here is CASSRNGYTEAFF. In DNA form, the CDR3 reads TGTGCCAGCAGCCGGAACGGGTACACTGAAGCTTTCTTT. The chain has TRBV3-1 and TRBJ1-1, with D unclear. V was shortened by 4 bases and J by 3 bases, with 9 bases between the two germline ends. The CDR3 loop spans 13 amino acids. Per the germline V gene, CDR1 is LGHDT and CDR2 is YNNKEL (reference sequence).

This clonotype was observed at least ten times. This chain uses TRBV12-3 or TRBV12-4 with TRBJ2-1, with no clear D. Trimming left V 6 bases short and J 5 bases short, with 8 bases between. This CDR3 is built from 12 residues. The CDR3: CASSPNNNEQFF. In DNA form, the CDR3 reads TGTGCCAGCAGCCCTAACAACAATGAGCAGTTCTTC.

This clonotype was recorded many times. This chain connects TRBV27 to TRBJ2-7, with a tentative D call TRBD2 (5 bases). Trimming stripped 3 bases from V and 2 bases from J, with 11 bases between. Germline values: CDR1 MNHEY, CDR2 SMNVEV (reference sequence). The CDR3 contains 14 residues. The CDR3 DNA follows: TGTGCCAGCAGTTTGGACTCGAAGGCCTACGAGCAGTACTTC. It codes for CASSLDSKAYEQYF.

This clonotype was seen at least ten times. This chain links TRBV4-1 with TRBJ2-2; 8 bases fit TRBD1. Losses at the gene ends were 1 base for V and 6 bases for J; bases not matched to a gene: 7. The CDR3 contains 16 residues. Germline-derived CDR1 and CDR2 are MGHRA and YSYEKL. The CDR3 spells CASSQVPDRASGELFF. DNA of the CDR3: TGCGCCAGCAGCCAAGTCCCGGACAGGGCTTCCGGGGAGCTGTTTTTT.

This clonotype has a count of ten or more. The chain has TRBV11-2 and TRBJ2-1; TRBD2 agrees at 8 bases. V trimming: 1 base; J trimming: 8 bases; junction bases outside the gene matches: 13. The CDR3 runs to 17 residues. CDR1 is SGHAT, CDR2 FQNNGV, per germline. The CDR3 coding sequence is TGTGCCAGCAGCTTAGGGGCGGGCGGGAGGAGGGTACATGAGCAGTTCTTC. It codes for CASSLGAGGRRVHEQFF.

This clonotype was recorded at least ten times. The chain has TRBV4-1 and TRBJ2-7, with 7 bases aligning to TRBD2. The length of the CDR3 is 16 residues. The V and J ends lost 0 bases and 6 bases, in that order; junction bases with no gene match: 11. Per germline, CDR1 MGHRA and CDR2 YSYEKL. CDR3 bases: TGCGCCAGCAGCCAAGATTTAGGGACTATAATATCCGAGCAGTACTTC. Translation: CASSQDLGTIISEQYF.

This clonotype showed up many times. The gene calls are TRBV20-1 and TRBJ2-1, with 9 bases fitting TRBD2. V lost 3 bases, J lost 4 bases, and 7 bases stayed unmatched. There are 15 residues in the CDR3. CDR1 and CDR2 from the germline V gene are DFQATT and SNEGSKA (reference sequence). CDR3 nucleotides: TGCAGTGCTAGTCCGGCTAGCGGGGAGTACAATGAGCAGTTCTTC. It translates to CSASPASGEYNEQFF.

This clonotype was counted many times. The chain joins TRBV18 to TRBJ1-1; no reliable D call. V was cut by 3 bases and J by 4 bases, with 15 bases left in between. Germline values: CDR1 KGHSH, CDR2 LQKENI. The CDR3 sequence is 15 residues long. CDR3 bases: TGTGCCAGCTCACCGTTCGGGGTAGAAGGCACTGAAGCTTTCTTT. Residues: CASSPFGVEGTEAFF.

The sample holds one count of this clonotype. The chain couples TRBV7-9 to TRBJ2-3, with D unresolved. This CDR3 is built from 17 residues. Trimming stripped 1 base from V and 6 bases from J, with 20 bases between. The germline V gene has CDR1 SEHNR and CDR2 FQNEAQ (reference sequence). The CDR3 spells CASSLDGLPALLDTQYF. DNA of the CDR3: TGTGCCAGCAGCTTAGATGGTTTGCCCGCATTACTCGATACGCAGTATTTT. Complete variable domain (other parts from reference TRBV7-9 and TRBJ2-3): DTGVSQNPRHKITKRGQNVTFRCDPISEHNRLYWYRQTLGQGPEFLTYFQNEAQLEKSRLLSDRFSAERPKGSFSTLEIQRTEQGDSAMYLCASSLDGLPALLDTQYFGPGTRLTVL.

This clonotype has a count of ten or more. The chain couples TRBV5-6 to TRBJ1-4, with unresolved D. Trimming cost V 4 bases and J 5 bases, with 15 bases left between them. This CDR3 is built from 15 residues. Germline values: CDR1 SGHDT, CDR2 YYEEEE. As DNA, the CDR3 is TGTGCCAGCAGCGCGGACCGGTCATGGAATGAAAAACTGTTTTTT. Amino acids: CASSADRSWNEKLFF.

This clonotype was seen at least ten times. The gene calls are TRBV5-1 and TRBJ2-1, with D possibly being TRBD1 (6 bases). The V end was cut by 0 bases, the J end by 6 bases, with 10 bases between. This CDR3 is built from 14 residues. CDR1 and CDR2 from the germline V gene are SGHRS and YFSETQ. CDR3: CASSLVGGFNEQFF. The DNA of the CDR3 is TGCGCCAGCAGCTTGGTTGGGGGCTTCAATGAGCAGTTCTTC.

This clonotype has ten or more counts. The CDR3 loop reads CASSLSTGANVLTF. The CDR3 bases are TGTGCCAGCAGTTTGTCGACTGGGGCCAACGTCCTGACTTTC. The gene calls are TRBV27 and TRBJ2-6; D is ambiguous. The CDR3 has 14 amino acids. Between the trimmed V and J ends, which lost 3 bases and 2 bases, there was a span of 5 bases. CDR1 and CDR2 from the germline V gene are MNHEY and SMNVEV (reference sequence). Full variable domain (missing parts from reference TRBV27 and TRBJ2-6): EAQVTQNPRYLITVTGKKLTVTCSQNMNHEYMSWYRQDPGLGLRQIYYSMNVEVTDKGDVPEGYKVSRKEKRNFPLILESPSPNQTSLYFCASSLSTGANVLTFGAGSRLTVL.

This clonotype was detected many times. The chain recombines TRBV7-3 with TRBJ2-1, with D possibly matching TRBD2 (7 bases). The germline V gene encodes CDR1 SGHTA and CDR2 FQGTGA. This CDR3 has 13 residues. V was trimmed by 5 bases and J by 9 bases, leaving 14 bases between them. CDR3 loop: CASSLVGGGEQFF. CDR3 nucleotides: TGTGCCAGCAGCCTAGTAGGGGGGGGTGAGCAGTTCTTC.